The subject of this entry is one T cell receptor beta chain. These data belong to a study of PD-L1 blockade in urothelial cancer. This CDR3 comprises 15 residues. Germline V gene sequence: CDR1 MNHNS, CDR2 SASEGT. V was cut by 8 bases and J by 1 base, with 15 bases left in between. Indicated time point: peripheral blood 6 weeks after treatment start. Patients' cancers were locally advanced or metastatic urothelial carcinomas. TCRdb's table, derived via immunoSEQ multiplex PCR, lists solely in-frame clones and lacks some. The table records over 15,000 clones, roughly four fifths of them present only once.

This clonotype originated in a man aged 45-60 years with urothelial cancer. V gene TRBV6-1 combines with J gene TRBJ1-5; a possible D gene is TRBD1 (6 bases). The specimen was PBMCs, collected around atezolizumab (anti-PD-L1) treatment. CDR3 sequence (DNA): TGTGCCAGCGAATCGTCAGGGGTGAGCAATCAGCCCCAGCATTTT. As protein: CASESSGVSNQPQHF.